The 14 T cell receptor beta chains reported below all come from one sample, sequenced in a study of blood T cell repertoires in COVID-19. Sequenced by immunoSEQ multiplex PCR; TCRdb stores in-frame clones only, minus some. The sample lists tens of thousands of clones, over 65% occurring once. Sample: peripheral blood. These TCRs come from a human donor in a cohort sampled during active COVID-19.

The J gene is TRBJ2-7, the V gene TRBV19; no clear D. V dropped 3 bases and J dropped 0 bases, with 9 bases sitting between them. The CDR3 consists of 14 residues. The germline CDR1 and CDR2 sequences are LNHDA and SQIVND (reference sequence). The chain's CDR3 is CASSILGNSYEQYF. DNA of the CDR3: TGTGCCAGTAGTATCCTTGGCAACTCCTACGAGCAGTACTTC.

This clone was picked up one time. This sequence joins TRBV4-3 and TRBJ2-7; TRBD2 might be the D (5 bases). V lost 4 bases, J lost 0 bases, and 7 bases lay in between. The CDR3 has 13 amino acids. Looked up from germline, CDR1 is LGHNA and CDR2 is YSLEER. The DNA for the CDR3 is TGCGCCAGCAGCCCGCGGGCCTCCTACGAGCAGTACTTC. This codes for CASSPRASYEQYF.

The gene calls are TRBV19 and TRBJ2-1, with D possibly TRBD2 on 5 matching bases. V was trimmed by 7 bases and J by 6 bases, leaving 16 bases between them. The germline V gene encodes CDR1 LNHDA and CDR2 SQIVND (reference sequence). The CDR3 totals 14 residues. The CDR3 DNA follows: TGTGCCAGTACCGCCCACGGGGTCTCCAATGAGCAGTTCTTC. This gives the protein CASTAHGVSNEQFF.

V usage is TRBV9 and J usage is TRBJ2-3, with 11 nucleotides matching TRBD2. V was pared by 3 bases and J by 4 bases, with 4 bases of the junction left unmatched. Germline CDR1 SGDLS, CDR2 YYNGEE. This CDR3 comprises 15 residues. The CDR3 DNA reads TGTGCCAGCAGCGCGGGACTAGCGGCGTCAGATACGCAGTATTTT. It encodes CASSAGLAASDTQYF.

The rearrangement joins TRBV18 to TRBJ2-7; tentatively, D is TRBD2 (5 bases). There are 14 residues in the CDR3. V was pared by 6 bases and J by 0 bases, with 12 bases between. Per the germline V gene, CDR1 is KGHSH and CDR2 is LQKENI. The CDR3 DNA sequence: TGTGCCAGCTCCCGGGGAGCGGACTCCTACGAGCAGTACTTC. Encoded protein: CASSRGADSYEQYF.

The J gene is TRBJ2-7, the V gene TRBV5-1; the D gene is possibly TRBD1 (6 bases). Looked up from germline, CDR1 is SGHRS and CDR2 is YFSETQ. Trimming removed 0 bases from V and 5 bases from J, with 12 bases in between. This CDR3 contains 14 residues. CDR3 loop: CASSLVQGIDEQYF. The CDR3 DNA reads as TGCGCCAGCAGCTTGGTGCAGGGGATCGACGAGCAGTACTTC.

The V gene is TRBV28, the J gene TRBJ1-4; D ambiguous. CDR1 is MDHEN and CDR2 is SYDVKM in the germline V gene. Trimming removed 2 bases from V and 6 bases from J, with 10 bases in between. This CDR3 comprises 14 residues. CDR3 sequence (DNA): TGTGCCAGCAGTTTACAGAGGAGGGATGAAAAACTGTTTTTT. Protein: CASSLQRRDEKLFF.

The CDR3 protein is CSVESGTSGFQYF. The CDR3 nucleotides read TGCAGCGTTGAATCGGGGACTAGCGGTTTCCAGTACTTC. V usage is TRBV29-1 and J usage is TRBJ2-5; 11 nucleotides agree with TRBD2. J was trimmed by 10 bases and V by 2 bases; bases with no gene match: 6. Germline CDR1 reads SQVTM; CDR2 reads ANQGSEA. This CDR3 spans 13 amino acids. The entire variable domain, with the rest obtained from reference TRBV29-1 and TRBJ2-5, is as follows: SAVISQKPSRDICQRGTSLTIQCQVDSQVTMMFWYRQQPGQSLTLIATANQGSEATYESGFVIDKFPISRPNLTFSTLTVSNMSPEDSSIYLCSVESGTSGFQYFGPGTRLLVL.

The table lists this clone with a few counts. The CDR3 DNA is TGTGCCAGCAGTTTACCTCTCCTCCAAGAGACCCAGTACTTC. This gives the protein CASSLPLLQETQYF. The chain joins TRBV27 to TRBJ2-5, with D uncertain. V gave up 2 bases and J gave up 1 base, with 8 bases separating them. This CDR3 comprises 14 residues. Germline lookup yields CDR1 MNHEY and CDR2 SMNVEV (reference sequence).

The chain carries TRBV11-2 and TRBJ2-7, with 13 positions matching TRBD2. The CDR3 has 16 amino acids. The germline V gene encodes CDR1 SGHAT and CDR2 FQNNGV. With 1 base clipped from V and 7 bases from J, the junction kept 7 bases outside the gene matches. The DNA for the CDR3 is TGTGCCAGCAGCTTAGGACTAGCGGGAGGTCGGGGGGAGCAGTACTTC. This translates into CASSLGLAGGRGEQYF.

This clone was counted once. This chain uses TRBV15 with TRBJ2-7, with D possibly being TRBD2 (6 bases). The V end was cut by 1 base, the J end by 9 bases, with 13 bases between. The CDR3 is 13 residues long. The germline CDR1 and CDR2 sequences are LNHNV and YYDKDF (reference sequence). The CDR3 region is CATSRGGVKGQYF. CDR3 sequence (DNA): TGTGCCACCAGCAGAGGCGGGGTGAAGGGGCAGTACTTC. Full variable domain (outside the CDR3, taken from reference TRBV15 and TRBJ2-7): DAMVIQNPRYQVTQFGKPVTLSCSQTLNHNVMYWYQQKSSQAPKLLFHYYDKDFNNEADTPDNFQSRRPNTSFCFLDIRSPGLGDTAMYLCATSRGGVKGQYFGPGTRLTVT.

The rearrangement joins TRBV28 to TRBJ2-1; 11 nucleotides align to TRBD2. This CDR3 contains 14 residues. Germline CDR1 is MDHEN and CDR2 is SYDVKM. V was pared by 8 bases and J by 9 bases, with 9 bases of the junction left unmatched. The CDR3 sequence: CASCTSGRGSEQFF. CDR3 DNA sequence: TGTGCCAGCTGTACTAGCGGGAGAGGGAGTGAGCAGTTCTTC.

V and J are TRBV15 and TRBJ2-7; TRBD1 aligns across 8 bases. The length of the CDR3 is 17 residues. The V gene end was trimmed by 2 bases and the J gene end by 0 bases; junction bases not matched to a gene: 9. Germline V gene lookup returns CDR1 LNHNV and CDR2 YYDKDF (reference sequence). CDR3 nucleotide sequence: TGTGCCACCAGCAGACGGACCGGGACAGGAAACTCCTACGAGCAGTACTTC. It yields the protein CATSRRTGTGNSYEQYF. Together with reference TRBV15 and TRBJ2-7, the CDR3 gives the full variable domain: DAMVIQNPRYQVTQFGKPVTLSCSQTLNHNVMYWYQQKSSQAPKLLFHYYDKDFNNEADTPDNFQSRRPNTSFCFLDIRSPGLGDTAMYLCATSRRTGTGNSYEQYFGPGTRLTVT.

The chain links TRBV29-1 to TRBJ2-3, with a tentative D call TRBD1 (6 bases). Trimming pared 6 bases from V and 5 bases from J, leaving 18 bases between. CDR3 length equals 14 residues. The germline CDR1 and CDR2 sequences are SQVTM and ANQGSEA. DNA of the CDR3: TGCAGCGTCGCCGACAGGCCCTCCGGAGATACGCAGTATTTT. As protein: CSVADRPSGDTQYF.